The 6 T cell receptor beta chains below come from one sample, sequenced in a study of shared clonotypes between healthy human individuals. CD8 cells regarded as naive lacked CD45RO, were positively chosen for CCR7, and omitted terminally differentiated effector memory CD45RA+ cells. Here immunoSEQ multiplex PCR was the method, and the copy in TCRdb shows in-frame clones only, minus some. In the table there are about 600,000 clones, roughly 98% of which are singletons. Material for sequencing was naive CD8+ T cells sorted from blood. These receptors were obtained from a man aged 30 to 45 in good health.

The chain is built from TRBV9 and TRBJ2-1, with D perhaps matching TRBD2 (5 bases). The CDR3 is 16 amino acids. CDR1 is SGDLS, CDR2 YYNGEE, per germline. Trimming stripped 3 bases from V and 8 bases from J, with 21 bases between. CDR3 sequence reads: CASSAEPGPRGDEQFF. In DNA, the CDR3 is TGTGCCAGCAGCGCGGAACCGGGCCCCCGGGGAGATGAGCAGTTCTTC. The whole variable domain, remainder taken from reference TRBV9 and TRBJ2-1, is DSGVTQTPKHLITATGQRVTLRCSPRSGDLSVYWYQQSLDQGLQFLIQYYNGEERAKGNILERFSAQQFPDLHSELNLSSLELGDSALYFCASSAEPGPRGDEQFFGPGTRLTVL.

This clone was seen only a few times. The genes are TRBV27 and TRBJ2-3; D ambiguous. The V and J ends lost 4 bases and 2 bases respectively, with 4 bases between them. The V gene's germline CDR1 is MNHEY and CDR2 SMNVEV (reference sequence). This CDR3 is 12 amino acids long. The CDR3 loop is CASSSHTDTQYF. The CDR3 coding sequence is TGTGCCAGCAGTTCCCACACAGATACGCAGTATTTT.

The gene calls are TRBV7-6 and TRBJ2-7; 7 bases fit TRBD1. With 4 bases clipped from V and 0 bases from J, the junction kept 6 bases outside the gene matches. Germline CDR1 and CDR2: SGHVS and FNYEAQ. The CDR3 is made up of 15 amino acids. CDR3 DNA: TGTGCCAGCAGCTACGGGACAGCTAGCTCCTACGAGCAGTACTTC. It specifies CASSYGTASSYEQYF.

The genes are TRBV5-1 and TRBJ2-3; D could derive from TRBD1 or TRBD2 (5 bases each). This CDR3 spans 16 amino acids. Per germline, CDR1 SGHRS and CDR2 YFSETQ. With 1 base removed from V and 3 bases from J, the gap between germline ends came to 15 bases. In nucleotides, the CDR3 is TGCGCCAGCAGCTTGCGGGACCTCCTCTTTACAGATACGCAGTATTTT. As protein: CASSLRDLLFTDTQYF.

The chain has TRBV7-9 and TRBJ2-1, with 10 positions matching TRBD1. This CDR3 spans 15 amino acids. The germline V gene encodes CDR1 SEHNR and CDR2 FQNEAQ (reference sequence). After removal of 5 bases from V and 5 bases from J, the junction contained 6 bases not matched to a gene. CDR3 region: CASSIGTGVNNEQFF. Here the CDR3 DNA reads TGTGCCAGCAGCATTGGGACAGGGGTGAACAATGAGCAGTTCTTC.

In regard to this clone: The germline gene is not matched at one end of the junction; a read error may be the cause. This chain uses TRBV6-6 with TRBJ2-2; D might be TRBD1 or TRBD2, each matching 5 bases. The CDR3 length is 14 residues. CDR1 and CDR2 from the germline V gene are MNHNY and SVGAGI (reference sequence). The CDR3 region is CASSPEGTTWELFF. As DNA, the CDR3 is TGTGCCAGCAGTCCCGAAGGGACCACCTGGGAGCTGTTTTTT.